Presented here are 2 T cell receptor beta chains from one specimen sequenced in a study of tumor-infiltrating lymphocytes in primary liver carcinoma. Both RNA and DNA were isolated together from about 20-30 mg of bulk tissue that had not been sorted. The template, 450 to 650 ng total RNA, yielded TCR beta cDNA made with a constant-region primer. Nested multiplex PCR, run for three rounds with slightly modified ARM-PCR, yielded TCR beta libraries. TRBV1-TRBV30 forward and Cbeta reverse primers drove the first two approximately 10-cycle rounds. MiXCR, applied by TCRdb to the multiplex PCR reads, yields one record per CDR3 protein. The sample holds more than 20,000 distinct CDR3 sequences, about 79% seen once. The sample comprised liver tumor tissue from sampling region 1. Described subset: tumor region T1, superior pole. These receptors all stem from a woman younger than 45 with primary liver carcinoma and hepatitis B virus infection.

As for this clonotype: Germline is not matched at one junction end, which may reflect a read error. This chain links TRBV11-2 with TRBJ1-1, with 8 positions matching TRBD1. The length of the CDR3 is 11 residues. CDR1 SGHAT and CDR2 FQNNGV come from the germline V gene. CDR3 loop: CTSSTGTGAFF. The DNA for the CDR3 is TGTACCAGCAGCACCGGGACAGGAGCATTCTTT.

Comment on this clonotype: The junction differs from germline at one of its ends, possibly a read error. J is TRBJ2-3 and V is TRBV7-8; TRBD2 matches 7 bases. The CDR3 sequence is 16 residues long. Germline V gene sequence: CDR1 SGHVS, CDR2 FQNEAQ. The CDR3 nucleotides are TGTCCCAGCAGCCTAGGAGAGGGAGGGCCTGGTGATACGCAGTATTTT. It specifies CPSSLGEGGPGDTQYF.